Below, 10 T cell receptor beta chains from the same sample are listed, as sequenced in a study of patients and donors after allogeneic stem cell transplantation. TCRdb recomputed calls from the RT-PCR reads with MiXCR, one row per CDR3 protein. The table records 900,000 to 1,000,000 distinct CDR3 sequences, roughly 18% of them present only once. The sample consisted of blood, either unsorted or a sorted T cell fraction (not recorded which). The receptors were sampled from a human donor who was either an allogeneic HSCT recipient or a stem cell or donor lymphocyte infusion donor (not recorded which). It is not recorded whose cells these are; they may come from a transplant donor.

J is TRBJ2-7 and V is TRBV20-1; D is possibly TRBD1 (6 bases). V shed 0 bases and J shed 0 bases, with 12 bases lying between them. This CDR3 spans 15 amino acids. Germline-derived CDR1 and CDR2 are DFQATT and SNEGSKA (reference sequence). CDR3 nucleotides: TGCAGTGCTAGAGACCAGGGGTCGTTCTCCTACGAGCAGTACTTC. Amino acid sequence: CSARDQGSFSYEQYF.

This chain connects TRBV19 to TRBJ1-2, with D hard to call. The CDR3 is made up of 10 amino acids. V lost 6 bases to trimming and J lost 2 bases, with 1 base between them. Per the germline V gene, CDR1 is LNHDA and CDR2 is SQIVND (reference sequence). CDR3 sequence (DNA): TGTGCCAGTAGCAACTATGGCTACACCTTC. Its translation: CASSNYGYTF.

The chain employs TRBV20-1 and TRBJ1-5; D is possibly TRBD1 (6 bases). This CDR3 is built from 14 residues. CDR1 is DFQATT and CDR2 is SNEGSKA in the germline V gene (reference sequence). V lost 0 bases and J lost 9, with 15 bases in between. CDR3 protein: CSARDQQGRGPQHF. CDR3 nucleotide sequence: TGCAGTGCTAGAGATCAACAGGGAAGGGGGCCCCAGCATTTT.

This clonotype has ten or more counts. The chain has TRBV13 and TRBJ2-7; 7 bases match TRBD1. Germline CDR1 and CDR2: PRHDT and FYEKMQ (reference sequence). J gave up 7 bases and V 6 bases, and 9 bases lay outside the gene matches. This CDR3 is built from 13 residues. The CDR3 coding sequence is TGTGCCAGCAGTAATCGACAGACAGGGGAGCAGTACTTC. Residues: CASSNRQTGEQYF.

This clonotype was observed a handful of times. The CDR3 is CASSLERGRAGELFF. The DNA of the CDR3 is TGCGCCAGCAGCTTGGAAAGGGGAAGGGCCGGGGAGCTGTTTTTT. V is TRBV5-1 and J is TRBJ2-2, with D tentatively TRBD1 (5 bases). The V and J ends lost 0 bases and 6 bases respectively, with 12 bases between them. Germline V lookup: CDR1 SGHRS, CDR2 YFSETQ. This CDR3 spans 15 amino acids.

This clonotype has only a few counts. J is TRBJ2-1 and V is TRBV5-1, with 14 bases that match TRBD2. This CDR3 is built from 16 residues. Germline CDR1 reads SGHRS; CDR2 reads YFSETQ. Losses at the gene ends were 4 bases for V and 8 bases for J; bases not matched to a gene: 8. CDR3 bases: TGCGCCAGCAGCGGTGGTGGACTAGCGGGAGGCCATGAGCAGTTCTTC. Protein sequence: CASSGGGLAGGHEQFF.

The chain is built from TRBV14 and TRBJ2-2; perhaps TRBD1 as D (6 bases). With 4 bases removed from V and 1 base from J, the gap between germline ends came to 10 bases. Germline values: CDR1 SGHDN, CDR2 FVKESK. This CDR3 comprises 15 residues. CDR3 nucleotides: TGTGCCAGCAGCCGACCCAGGGGGAACACCGGGGAGCTGTTTTTT. Its protein is CASSRPRGNTGELFF.

The gene calls are TRBV6-1 and TRBJ1-6; D might be TRBD1 (6 bases). In germline, CDR1 is MNHNS, CDR2 SASEGT. The CDR3 spans 14 residues. Between the trimmed V and J ends, which lost 7 bases and 7 bases, there was a span of 14 bases. The DNA of the CDR3 is TGTGCCAGCATGGGGGCAGACCCAAATTCACCCCTCCACTTT. Translating it yields CASMGADPNSPLHF.

J is TRBJ1-1 and V is TRBV5-1; 8 nucleotides agree with TRBD1. V shed 4 bases and J 7 bases; nucleotides not matched to a gene: 6. The CDR3 covers 13 residues. Germline loops: CDR1 SGHRS, CDR2 YFSETQ. The CDR3 reads CASSPGGSGEAFF. In nucleotides, the CDR3 is TGCGCCAGCAGCCCAGGGGGCTCCGGTGAAGCTTTCTTT.

This clonotype was seen ten or more times. The rearrangement joins TRBV27 to TRBJ1-2; maybe TRBD1 (5 bases). CDR3 length equals 15 residues. The V gene lost 6 bases and the J gene lost 3 bases, with 17 bases spanning the gap. From germline, CDR1 is MNHEY and CDR2 SMNVEV (reference sequence). The CDR3 spells CASSQLGRLHYGYTF. The CDR3 nucleotides are TGTGCCAGCAGCCAGCTGGGACGGCTCCACTATGGCTACACCTTC.